The table lists the clone carrying this TCR beta chain with many counts. This sample stems from a study of human T cells and chemical hapten exposure. Study overall: For the approximately 25-week duration of the study, patients were given weekly doses of diphenylcyclopropenone on the scalp. The upper back received 0.01% DPC by patch testing, with results read at 6 days.

Time point indicated: patch test 2, 6 weeks after DPC sensitization. Regarding treatment: therapeutic diphenylcyclopropenone sensitization with weekly scalp DPC. TCRdb passed the RACE reads through MiXCR, listing each CDR3 protein once. The table includes around 360,000 distinct CDR3 sequences, roughly 6% detected once. Trimming took off 4 bases at V and 8 bases at J, with 9 bases between the two ends. Per germline, CDR1 MNHEY and CDR2 SVGEGT. The CDR3 has 13 amino acids. This TCR was sampled from a woman aged 18-29 years with alopecia areata. Some clones in this sample may be carry-over from other donors' samples. This specimen was whole blood, taken in connection with sensitization to the hapten diphenylcyclopropenone (DPC). The rearrangement links TRBV6-2 or TRBV6-3 to TRBJ1-6; D is ambiguous. This CDR3 is CASSWGNDSPLHF. The CDR3, as DNA: TGTGCCAGCAGTTGGGGAAATGATTCACCCCTCCACTTT.